This T cell receptor (beta chain) was recovered during a study of blood T cell repertoires in COVID-19. Study-wide context: COVID-19 samples collected from the United States, Italy and Spain covered acute and convalescent phases. Sample material is recorded as cDNA or gDNA derived from T cells, B-cell-depleted T cells, or PBMCs.

Per the germline V gene, CDR1 is LNHDA and CDR2 is SQIVND (reference sequence). The CDR3 sequence is 12 residues long. The V and J ends lost 4 bases and 7 bases respectively, with 10 bases between them. As originally analysed: Reference gene primer amplification in the assay estimated nucleated cell counts. Libraries were prepared by immunoSEQ multiplex PCR; TCRdb keeps only in-frame clonotypes and omits some of them. D and trimming were read from the DNA, whereas the V and J calls and clone size are those reported in that table. There are 350,000 to 550,000 clones in the sample; approximately 90% occur only once, and 4% to 4.5% lies in the top ten.

This clonotype was obtained from a woman in her twenties or thirties with acute or convalescent COVID-19. The chain couples TRBV19 to TRBJ1-2; D unresolved. The sequenced sample consisted of peripheral blood. CDR3 residues: CASSTGDVGYTF. Written as DNA, the CDR3 is TGTGCCAGTAGTACAGGCGACGTTGGCTACACCTTC.